This note documents a single TCR beta chain sequence. Here immunoSEQ multiplex PCR was the method, and the copy in TCRdb shows in-frame clones only, minus some. Of around 300,000 clones in the sample, around 90% are singletons; the top ten hold 6% to 6.5%. The sample comes from a study of blood T cell repertoires in COVID-19. CDR1 and CDR2 (germline): MDHEN, SYDVKM. V was clipped by 2 bases and J by 12 bases; unmatched bases: 9. This CDR3 is built from 14 residues. The rearrangement links TRBV28 to TRBJ2-1; 8 nucleotides agree with TRBD2. The sequence derives from a woman aged 40 to 50 who had recovered from COVID-19. The sequenced sample was PBMCs or T cells enriched from blood (not recorded which). CDR3 sequence (DNA): TGTGCCAGCAGTTTAAGCGGTACCCGGGGGGGGCAGTTCTTC. It encodes CASSLSGTRGGQFF. Combining the CDR3 with reference TRBV28 and TRBJ2-1 gives the whole variable domain DVKVTQSSRYLVKRTGEKVFLECVQDMDHENMFWYRQDPGLGLRLIYFSYDVKMKEKGDIPEGYSVSREKKERFSLILESASTNQTSMYLCASSLSGTRGGQFFGPGTRLTVL.